Shown below are 7 T cell receptor beta chains from a single sample sequenced in a study of T cells after yellow fever vaccination. TCRdb reanalysed the 5' RACE reads using MiXCR and keeps one entry per CDR3 protein. This table holds 300,000 to 350,000 distinct CDR3 sequences, approximately 4% found once. The specimen was PBMCs, collected 15 days after the yellow fever booster vaccination. These TCRs come from a man between 18 and 29 years old who received the YFV17D yellow fever vaccine.

There are many counts of this clonotype. V is TRBV7-9 and J is TRBJ2-3; D is perhaps TRBD1 or TRBD2 (5 bases each). CDR1 is SEHNR, CDR2 FQNEAQ, per germline (reference sequence). CDR3 length: 13 residues. V gave up 7 bases and J gave up 7 bases, with 15 bases separating them. The CDR3 is CASTSGDAYTQYF. The CDR3 DNA is TGTGCCAGCACCTCCGGGGACGCCTATACGCAGTATTTT.

This clonotype was observed a few times. The chain couples TRBV12-3 or TRBV12-4 to TRBJ2-5, with D unclear. This CDR3 has 14 residues. V shed 6 bases and J shed 5 bases, with 16 bases lying between them. DNA for the CDR3: TGTGCCAGCAGGTCCCCCCCGCTAGGGGAGACCCAGTACTTC. Protein: CASRSPPLGETQYF.

J is TRBJ2-7 and V is TRBV4-2; 11 bases align to TRBD2. The CDR3 runs 15 residues. The germline gives CDR1 LGHNA, CDR2 YNFKEQ. V dropped 5 bases and J dropped 2; count of bases not matched to a gene: 5. CDR3 in DNA: TGTGCCAGCAGCTATACTAGCGGGGGAGCCTACGAGCAGTACTTC. It yields the protein CASSYTSGGAYEQYF.

The genes are TRBV16 and TRBJ2-1, with TRBD1 identical over 8 bases. Trimming took 4 bases from V and 8 from J; bases not matched to a gene: 7. The CDR3 totals 14 residues. Germline CDR1 KGHSY, CDR2 FQNENV. The CDR3 here is CASSRGQGSDEQFF. The CDR3 region has the DNA TGTGCCAGCAGCCGAGGACAGGGTTCGGATGAGCAGTTCTTC.

This clonotype came up many times. The V gene is TRBV12-3 or TRBV12-4, the J gene TRBJ2-7; D ambiguous. V was trimmed by 4 bases and J by 0 bases, leaving 10 bases between them. The CDR3 has 14 residues. CDR3 DNA sequence: TGTGCCAGCAGTTCGGGTCGGAGCTCCTACGAGCAGTACTTC. Translated: CASSSGRSSYEQYF.

This clonotype occurred many times. J is TRBJ1-1 and V is TRBV6-2 or TRBV6-3; 7 bases are shared with TRBD1. The CDR3 covers 11 residues. The germline CDR1 and CDR2 sequences are MNHEY and SVGEGT. The junction had 5 bases not matched to a gene; V was cut back by 5 bases and J by 11 bases. In DNA form, the CDR3 reads TGTGCCAGCAGTGGAGGGGGCGAGGCTTTCTTT. Protein: CASSGGGEAFF.

This clonotype was counted many times. The chain joins TRBV5-1 to TRBJ1-4, with 8 bases identical to TRBD1. Trimming at V came to 4 bases and at J to 3 bases, leaving 11 bases not matched to a gene. This CDR3 has 17 amino acids. The V gene's germline CDR1 is SGHRS and CDR2 YFSETQ. The CDR3 sequence: CASSVGRGLVSNEKLFF. CDR3 bases: TGCGCCAGCAGCGTCGGCAGGGGGCTTGTATCTAATGAAAAACTGTTTTTT.